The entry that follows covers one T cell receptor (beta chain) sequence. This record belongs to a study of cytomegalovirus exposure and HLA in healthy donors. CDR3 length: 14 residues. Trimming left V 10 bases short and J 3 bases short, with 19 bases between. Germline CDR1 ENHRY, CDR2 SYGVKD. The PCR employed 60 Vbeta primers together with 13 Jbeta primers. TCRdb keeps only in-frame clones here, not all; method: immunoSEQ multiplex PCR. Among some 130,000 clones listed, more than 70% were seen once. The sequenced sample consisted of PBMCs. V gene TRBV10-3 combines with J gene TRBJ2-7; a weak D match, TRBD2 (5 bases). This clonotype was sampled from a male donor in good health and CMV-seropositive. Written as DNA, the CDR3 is TGTGCCACCCGGCTGGGTAGCGTCGACTACGAGCAGTACTTC. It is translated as CATRLGSVDYEQYF.